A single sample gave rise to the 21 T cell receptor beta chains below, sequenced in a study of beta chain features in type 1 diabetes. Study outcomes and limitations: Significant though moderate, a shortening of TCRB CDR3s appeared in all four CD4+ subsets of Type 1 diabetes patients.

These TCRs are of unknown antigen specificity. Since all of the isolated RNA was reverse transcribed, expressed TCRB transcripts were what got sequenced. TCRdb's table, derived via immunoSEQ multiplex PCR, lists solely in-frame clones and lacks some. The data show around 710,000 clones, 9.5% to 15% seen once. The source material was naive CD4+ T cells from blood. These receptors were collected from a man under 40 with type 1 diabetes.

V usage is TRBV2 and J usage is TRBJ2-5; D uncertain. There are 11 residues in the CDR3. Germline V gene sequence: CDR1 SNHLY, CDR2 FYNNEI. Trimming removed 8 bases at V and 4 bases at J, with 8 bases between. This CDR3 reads CASGSLETQYF. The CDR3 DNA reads TGTGCCAGCGGGTCCCTAGAGACCCAGTACTTC.

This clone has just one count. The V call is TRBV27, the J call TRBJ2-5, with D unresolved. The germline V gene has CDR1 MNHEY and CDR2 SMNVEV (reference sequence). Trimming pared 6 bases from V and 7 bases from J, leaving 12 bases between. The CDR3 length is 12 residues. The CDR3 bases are TGTGCCAGCAGGTCGACCCGGGCGACCCAGTACTTC. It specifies CASRSTRATQYF.

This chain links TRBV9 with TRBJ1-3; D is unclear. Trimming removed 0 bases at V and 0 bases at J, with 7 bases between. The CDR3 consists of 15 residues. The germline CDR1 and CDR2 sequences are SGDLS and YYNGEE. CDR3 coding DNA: TGTGCCAGCAGCGTAGGATCGAGCTCTGGAAACACCATATATTTT. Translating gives CASSVGSSSGNTIYF.

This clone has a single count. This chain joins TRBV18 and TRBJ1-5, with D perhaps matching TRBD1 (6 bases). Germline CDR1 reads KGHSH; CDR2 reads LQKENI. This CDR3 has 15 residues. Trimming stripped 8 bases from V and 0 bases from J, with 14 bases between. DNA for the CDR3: TGTGCCAGCACGGGGGGCGATTATAGCAATCAGCCCCAGCATTTT. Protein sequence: CASTGGDYSNQPQHF.

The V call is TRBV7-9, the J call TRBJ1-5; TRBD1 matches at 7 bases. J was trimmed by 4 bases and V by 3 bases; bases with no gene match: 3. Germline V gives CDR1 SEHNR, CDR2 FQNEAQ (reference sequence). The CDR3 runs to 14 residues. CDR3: CASSLQGGNQPQHF. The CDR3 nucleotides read TGTGCCAGCAGCTTGCAGGGGGGGAATCAGCCCCAGCATTTT.

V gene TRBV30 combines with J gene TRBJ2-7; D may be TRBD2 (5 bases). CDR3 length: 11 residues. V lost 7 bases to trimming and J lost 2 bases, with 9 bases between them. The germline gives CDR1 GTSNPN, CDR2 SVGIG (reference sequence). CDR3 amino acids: CASEGAYEQYF. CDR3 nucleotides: TGTGCCTCAGAGGGAGCCTACGAGCAGTACTTC.

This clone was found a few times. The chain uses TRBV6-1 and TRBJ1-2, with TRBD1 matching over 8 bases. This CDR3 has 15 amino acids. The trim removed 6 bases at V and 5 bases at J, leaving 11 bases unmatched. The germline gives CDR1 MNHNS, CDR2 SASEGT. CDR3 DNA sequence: TGTGCCAGCAGGCCTTCGCGGGACAGGAAATATGGCTACACCTTC. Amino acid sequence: CASRPSRDRKYGYTF.

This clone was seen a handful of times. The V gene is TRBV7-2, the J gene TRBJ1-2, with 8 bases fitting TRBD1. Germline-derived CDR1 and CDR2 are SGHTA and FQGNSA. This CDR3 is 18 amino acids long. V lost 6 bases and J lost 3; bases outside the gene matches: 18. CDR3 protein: CASRSPNTRGRRDYGYTF. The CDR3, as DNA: TGTGCCAGCAGATCGCCAAATACCAGGGGGCGCCGGGACTATGGCTACACCTTC. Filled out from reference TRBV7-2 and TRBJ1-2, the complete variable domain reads GAGVSQSPSNKVTEKGKDVELRCDPISGHTALYWYRQSLGQGLEFLIYFQGNSAPDKSGLPSDRFSAERTGGSVSTLTIQRTQQEDSAVYLCASRSPNTRGRRDYGYTFGSGTRLTVV.

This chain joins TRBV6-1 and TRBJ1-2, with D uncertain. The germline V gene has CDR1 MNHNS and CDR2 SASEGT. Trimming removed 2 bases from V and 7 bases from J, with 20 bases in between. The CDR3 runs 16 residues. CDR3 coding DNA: TGTGCCAGCAGTGAAATAGCTCTGGCTCTCCAGTCTGGCTACACCTTC. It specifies CASSEIALALQSGYTF.

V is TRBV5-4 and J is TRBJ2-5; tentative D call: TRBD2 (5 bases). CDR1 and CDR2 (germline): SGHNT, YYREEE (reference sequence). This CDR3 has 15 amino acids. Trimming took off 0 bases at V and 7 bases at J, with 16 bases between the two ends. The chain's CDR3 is CASSLVGAHGGTQYF. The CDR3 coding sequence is TGTGCCAGCAGCTTGGTTGGCGCCCACGGAGGGACCCAGTACTTC.

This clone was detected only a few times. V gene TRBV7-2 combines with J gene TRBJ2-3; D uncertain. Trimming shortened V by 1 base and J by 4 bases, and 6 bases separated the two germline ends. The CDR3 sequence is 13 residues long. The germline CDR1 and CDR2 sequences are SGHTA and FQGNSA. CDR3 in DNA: TGTGCCAGCAGCTTAGACTTCTCAGATACGCAGTATTTT. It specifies CASSLDFSDTQYF.

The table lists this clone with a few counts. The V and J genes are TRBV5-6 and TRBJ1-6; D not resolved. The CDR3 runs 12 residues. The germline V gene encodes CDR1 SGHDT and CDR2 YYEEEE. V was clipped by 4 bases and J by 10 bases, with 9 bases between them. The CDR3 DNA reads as TGTGCCAGCAGCGTGGACTGGTCACCCCTCCACTTT. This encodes CASSVDWSPLHF.

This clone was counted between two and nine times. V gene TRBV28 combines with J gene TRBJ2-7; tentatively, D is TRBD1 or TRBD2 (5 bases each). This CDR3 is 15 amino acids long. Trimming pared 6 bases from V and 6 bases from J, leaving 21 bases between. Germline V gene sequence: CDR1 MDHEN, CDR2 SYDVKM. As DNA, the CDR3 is TGTGCCAGCAGGGTAGGGACGGACGTCTATGGCGAGCAGTACTTC. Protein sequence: CASRVGTDVYGEQYF. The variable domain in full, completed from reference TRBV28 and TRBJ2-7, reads DVKVTQSSRYLVKRTGEKVFLECVQDMDHENMFWYRQDPGLGLRLIYFSYDVKMKEKGDIPEGYSVSREKKERFSLILESASTNQTSMYLCASRVGTDVYGEQYFGPGTRLTVT.

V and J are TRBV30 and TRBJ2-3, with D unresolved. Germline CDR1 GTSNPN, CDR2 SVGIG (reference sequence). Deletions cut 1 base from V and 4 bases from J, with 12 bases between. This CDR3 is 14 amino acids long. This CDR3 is CAWSGSFTADTQYF. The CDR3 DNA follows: TGTGCCTGGAGTGGGTCCTTTACCGCAGATACGCAGTATTTT. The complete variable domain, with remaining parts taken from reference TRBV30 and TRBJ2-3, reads SQTIHQWPATLVQPVGSPLSLECTVEGTSNPNLYWYRQAAGRGLQLLFYSVGIGQISSEVPQNLSASRPQDRQFILSSKKLLLSDSGFYLCAWSGSFTADTQYFGPGTRLTVL.

This chain's CDR3 is CASSEHRGGANYGYTF. Here the CDR3 DNA reads TGCGCCAGCAGCGAACATCGGGGGGGTGCTAACTATGGCTACACCTTC. V is TRBV4-3 and J is TRBJ1-2, with a possible D match to TRBD1 (5 bases). CDR3 size: 16 residues. Per the germline V gene, CDR1 is LGHNA and CDR2 is YSLEER. V was shortened by 5 bases and J by 0 bases, with 16 bases between the two germline ends.

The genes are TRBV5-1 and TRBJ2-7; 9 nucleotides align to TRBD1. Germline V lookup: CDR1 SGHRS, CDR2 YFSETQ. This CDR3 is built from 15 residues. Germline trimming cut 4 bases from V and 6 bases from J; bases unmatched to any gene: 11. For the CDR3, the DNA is TGCGCCAGCAGCATACTTCCCGGGACAGGGAGCGAGCAGTACTTC. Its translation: CASSILPGTGSEQYF. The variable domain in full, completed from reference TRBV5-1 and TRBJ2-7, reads KAGVTQTPRYLIKTRGQQVTLSCSPISGHRSVSWYQQTPGQGLQFLFEYFSETQRNKGNFPGRFSGRQFSNSRSEMNVSTLELGDSALYLCASSILPGTGSEQYFGPGTRLTVT.

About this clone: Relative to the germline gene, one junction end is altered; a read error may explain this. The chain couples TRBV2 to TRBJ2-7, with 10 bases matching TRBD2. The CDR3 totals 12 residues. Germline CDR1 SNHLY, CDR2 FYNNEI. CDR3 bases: TGTGCCAGCAGTGAAGCTCCGCTAGCGGGGGCCTTC. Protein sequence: CASSEAPLAGAF.

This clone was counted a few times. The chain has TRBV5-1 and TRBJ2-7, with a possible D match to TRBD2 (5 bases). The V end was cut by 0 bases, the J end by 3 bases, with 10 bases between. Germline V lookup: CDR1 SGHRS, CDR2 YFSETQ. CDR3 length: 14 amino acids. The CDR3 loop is CASSLEGAGYEQYF. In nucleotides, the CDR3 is TGCGCCAGCAGCTTGGAGGGAGCTGGCTACGAGCAGTACTTC.

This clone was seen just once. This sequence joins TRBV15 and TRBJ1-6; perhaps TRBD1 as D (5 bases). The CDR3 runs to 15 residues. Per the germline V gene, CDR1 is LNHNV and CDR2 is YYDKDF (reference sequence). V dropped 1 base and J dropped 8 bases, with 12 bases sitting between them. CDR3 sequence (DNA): TGTGCCACCAGCAGAGTTCAGGGAACGGATTCACCCCTCCACTTT. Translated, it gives CATSRVQGTDSPLHF.

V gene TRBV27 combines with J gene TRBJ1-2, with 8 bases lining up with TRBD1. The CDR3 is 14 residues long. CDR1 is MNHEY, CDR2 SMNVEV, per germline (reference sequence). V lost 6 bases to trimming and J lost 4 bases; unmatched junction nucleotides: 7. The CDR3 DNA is TGTGCCAGCAGGCCGGACAGGGCCCGCTATGGCTACACCTTC. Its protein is CASRPDRARYGYTF.

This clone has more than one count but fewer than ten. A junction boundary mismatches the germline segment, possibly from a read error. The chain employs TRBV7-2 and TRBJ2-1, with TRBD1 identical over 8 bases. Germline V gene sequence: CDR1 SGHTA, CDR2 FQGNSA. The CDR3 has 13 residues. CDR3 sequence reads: CASSSSAGTGWLF. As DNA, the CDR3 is TGTGCCAGCAGCTCCTCTGCCGGGACAGGATGGCTCTTC. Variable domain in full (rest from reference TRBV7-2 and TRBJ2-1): GAGVSQSPSNKVTEKGKDVELRCDPISGHTALYWYRQSLGQGLEFLIYFQGNSAPDKSGLPSDRFSAERTGGSVSTLTIQRTQQEDSAVYLCASSSSAGTGWLFGPGTRLTVL.